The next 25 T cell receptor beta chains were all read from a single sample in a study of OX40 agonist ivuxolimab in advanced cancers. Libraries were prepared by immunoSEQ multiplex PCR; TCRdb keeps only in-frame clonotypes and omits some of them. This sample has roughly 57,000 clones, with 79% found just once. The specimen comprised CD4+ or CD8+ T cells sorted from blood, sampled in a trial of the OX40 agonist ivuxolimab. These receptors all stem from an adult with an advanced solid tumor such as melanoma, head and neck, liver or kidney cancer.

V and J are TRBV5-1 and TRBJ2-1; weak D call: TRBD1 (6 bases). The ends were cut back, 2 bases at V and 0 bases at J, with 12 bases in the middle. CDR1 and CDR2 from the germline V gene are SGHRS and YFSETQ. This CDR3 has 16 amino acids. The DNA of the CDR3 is TGCGCCAGCAGCTTCAGGACAGACTACTCCTACAATGAGCAGTTCTTC. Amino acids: CASSFRTDYSYNEQFF. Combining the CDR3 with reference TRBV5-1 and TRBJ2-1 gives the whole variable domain KAGVTQTPRYLIKTRGQQVTLSCSPISGHRSVSWYQQTPGQGLQFLFEYFSETQRNKGNFPGRFSGRQFSNSRSEMNVSTLELGDSALYLCASSFRTDYSYNEQFFGPGTRLTVL.

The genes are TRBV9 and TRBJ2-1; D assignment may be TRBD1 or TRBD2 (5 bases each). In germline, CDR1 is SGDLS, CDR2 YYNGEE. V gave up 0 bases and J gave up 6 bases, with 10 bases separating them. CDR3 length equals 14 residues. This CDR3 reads CASSVGGTTNEQFF. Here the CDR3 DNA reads TGTGCCAGCAGCGTAGGAGGGACCACCAATGAGCAGTTCTTC.

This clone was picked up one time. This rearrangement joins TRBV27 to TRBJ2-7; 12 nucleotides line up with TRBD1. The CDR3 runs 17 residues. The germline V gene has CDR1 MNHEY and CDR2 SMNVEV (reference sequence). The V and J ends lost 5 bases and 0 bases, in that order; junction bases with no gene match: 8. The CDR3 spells CASSPGQGAHGSYEQYF. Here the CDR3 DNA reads TGTGCCAGCAGTCCGGGACAGGGGGCCCACGGCTCCTACGAGCAGTACTTC.

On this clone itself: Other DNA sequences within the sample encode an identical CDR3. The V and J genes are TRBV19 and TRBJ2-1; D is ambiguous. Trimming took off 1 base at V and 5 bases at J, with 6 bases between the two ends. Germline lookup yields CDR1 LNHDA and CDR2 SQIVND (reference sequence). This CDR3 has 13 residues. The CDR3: CASSIGQNNEQFF. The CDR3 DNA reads TGTGCCAGTAGTATAGGTCAGAACAATGAGCAGTTCTTC. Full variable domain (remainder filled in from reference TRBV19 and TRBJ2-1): DGGITQSPKYLFRKEGQNVTLSCEQNLNHDAMYWYRQDPGQGLRLIYYSQIVNDFQKGDIAEGYSVSREKKESFPLTVTSAQKNPTAFYLCASSIGQNNEQFFGPGTRLTVL.

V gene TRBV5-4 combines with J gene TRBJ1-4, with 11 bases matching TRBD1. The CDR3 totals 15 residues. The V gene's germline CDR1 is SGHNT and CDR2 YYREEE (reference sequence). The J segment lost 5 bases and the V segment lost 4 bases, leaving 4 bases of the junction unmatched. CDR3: CASSPGTGGNEKLFF. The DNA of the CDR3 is TGTGCCAGCAGCCCGGGGACAGGGGGGAATGAAAAACTGTTTTTT.

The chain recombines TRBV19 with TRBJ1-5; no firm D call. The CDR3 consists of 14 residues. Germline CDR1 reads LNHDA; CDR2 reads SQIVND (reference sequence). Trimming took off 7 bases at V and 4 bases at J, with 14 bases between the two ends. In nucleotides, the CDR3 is TGTGCCAGTACGTCCTCAATGTTAAATCAGCCCCAGCATTTT. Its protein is CASTSSMLNQPQHF.

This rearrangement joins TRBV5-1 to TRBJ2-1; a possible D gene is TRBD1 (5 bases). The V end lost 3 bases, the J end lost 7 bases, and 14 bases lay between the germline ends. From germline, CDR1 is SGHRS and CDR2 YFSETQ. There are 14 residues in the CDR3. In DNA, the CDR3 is TGCGCCAGCAGCTCGCAGGGTATGGTGAATGAGCAGTTCTTC. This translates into CASSSQGMVNEQFF.

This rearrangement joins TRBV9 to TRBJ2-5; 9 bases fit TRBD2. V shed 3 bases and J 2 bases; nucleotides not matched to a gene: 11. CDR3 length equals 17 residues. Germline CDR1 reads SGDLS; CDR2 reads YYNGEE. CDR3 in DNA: TGTGCCAGCAGCGGACCACTGGCGGGGGGGCATCAAGAGACCCAGTACTTC. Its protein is CASSGPLAGGHQETQYF.

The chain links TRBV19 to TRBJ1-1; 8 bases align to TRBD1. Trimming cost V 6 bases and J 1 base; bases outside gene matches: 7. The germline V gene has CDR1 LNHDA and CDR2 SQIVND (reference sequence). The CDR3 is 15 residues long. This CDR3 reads CASSLTGTGNTEAFF. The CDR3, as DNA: TGTGCCAGTAGCCTAACCGGGACAGGGAACACTGAAGCTTTCTTT.

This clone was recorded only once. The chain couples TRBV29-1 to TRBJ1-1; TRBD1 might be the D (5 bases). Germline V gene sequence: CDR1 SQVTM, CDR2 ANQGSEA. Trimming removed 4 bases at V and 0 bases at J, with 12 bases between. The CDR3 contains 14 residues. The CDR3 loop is CSVGGGTLNTEAFF. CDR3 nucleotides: TGCAGCGTTGGGGGGGGGACCCTGAACACTGAAGCTTTCTTT.

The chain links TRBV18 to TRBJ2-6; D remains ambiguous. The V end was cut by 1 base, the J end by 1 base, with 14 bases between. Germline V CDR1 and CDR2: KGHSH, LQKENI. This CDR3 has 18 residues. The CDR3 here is CASSPQKIVQSGANVLTF. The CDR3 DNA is TGTGCCAGCTCACCACAGAAAATTGTACAGTCTGGGGCCAACGTCCTGACTTTC. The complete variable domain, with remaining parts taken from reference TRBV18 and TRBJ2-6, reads NAGVMQNPRHLVRRRGQEARLRCSPMKGHSHVYWYRQLPEEGLKFMVYLQKENIIDESGMPKERFSAEFPKEGPSILRIQQVVRGDSAAYFCASSPQKIVQSGANVLTFGAGSRLTVL.

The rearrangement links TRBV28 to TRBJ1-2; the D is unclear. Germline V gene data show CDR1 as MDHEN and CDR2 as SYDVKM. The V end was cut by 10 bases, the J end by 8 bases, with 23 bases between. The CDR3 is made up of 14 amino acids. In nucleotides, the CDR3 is TGTGCCACCAAAACCCCCTTGTCGGTGGGGGGCTACACCTTC. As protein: CATKTPLSVGGYTF.

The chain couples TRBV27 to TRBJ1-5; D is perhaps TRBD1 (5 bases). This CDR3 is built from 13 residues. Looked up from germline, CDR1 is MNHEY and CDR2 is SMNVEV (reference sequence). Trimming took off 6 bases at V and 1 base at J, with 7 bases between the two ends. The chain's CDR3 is CASSRQSNQPQHF. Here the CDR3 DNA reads TGTGCCAGCAGCCGACAGAGCAATCAGCCCCAGCATTTT.

CDR3: CASSLAPGQTQYF. DNA of the CDR3: TGCGCCAGCAGCTTGGCTCCGGGACAGACCCAGTACTTC. The V gene is TRBV5-1, the J gene TRBJ2-7; either TRBD1 or TRBD2 may fit D (5 bases each). The J call may not be correct, given that the DNA end is closer to TRBJ2-5. Per germline, CDR1 SGHRS and CDR2 YFSETQ. The CDR3 runs 13 residues.

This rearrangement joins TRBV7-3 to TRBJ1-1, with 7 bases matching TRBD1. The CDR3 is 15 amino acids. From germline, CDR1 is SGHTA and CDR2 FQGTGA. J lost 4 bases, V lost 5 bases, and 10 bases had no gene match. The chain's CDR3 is CASSQKQGPGTEAFF. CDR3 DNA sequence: TGTGCCAGCAGCCAGAAACAGGGGCCGGGCACTGAAGCTTTCTTT.

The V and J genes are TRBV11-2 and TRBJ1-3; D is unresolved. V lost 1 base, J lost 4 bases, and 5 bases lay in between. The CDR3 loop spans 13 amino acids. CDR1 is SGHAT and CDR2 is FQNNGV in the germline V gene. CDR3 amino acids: CASSLASGNTIYF. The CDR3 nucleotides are TGTGCCAGCAGCTTAGCGTCCGGAAACACCATATATTTT.

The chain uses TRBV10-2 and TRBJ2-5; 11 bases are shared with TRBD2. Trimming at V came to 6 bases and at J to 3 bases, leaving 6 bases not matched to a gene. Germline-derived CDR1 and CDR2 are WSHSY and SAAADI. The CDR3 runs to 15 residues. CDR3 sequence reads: CASRSGTSGEETQYF. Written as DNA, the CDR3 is TGCGCCAGCAGGTCCGGGACTAGCGGTGAAGAGACCCAGTACTTC.

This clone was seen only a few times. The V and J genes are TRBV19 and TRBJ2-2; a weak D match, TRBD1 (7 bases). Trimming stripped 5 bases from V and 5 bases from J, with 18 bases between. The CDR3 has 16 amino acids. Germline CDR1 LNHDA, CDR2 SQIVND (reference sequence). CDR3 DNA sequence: TGTGCCAGTAGTCCGTCGTCCAGGGGGAGGACCGGGGAGCTGTTTTTT. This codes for CASSPSSRGRTGELFF.

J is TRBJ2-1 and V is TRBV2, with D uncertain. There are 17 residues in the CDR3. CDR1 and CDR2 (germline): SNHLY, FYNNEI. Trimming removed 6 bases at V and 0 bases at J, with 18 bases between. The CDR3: CASSVPPGASSYNEQFF. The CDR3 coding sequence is TGTGCCAGCAGCGTCCCCCCCGGTGCCAGCTCCTACAATGAGCAGTTCTTC. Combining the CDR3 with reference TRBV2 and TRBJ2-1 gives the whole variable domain EPEVTQTPSHQVTQMGQEVILRCVPISNHLYFYWYRQILGQKVEFLVSFYNNEISEKSEIFDDQFSVERPDGSNFTLKIRSTKLEDSAMYFCASSVPPGASSYNEQFFGPGTRLTVL.

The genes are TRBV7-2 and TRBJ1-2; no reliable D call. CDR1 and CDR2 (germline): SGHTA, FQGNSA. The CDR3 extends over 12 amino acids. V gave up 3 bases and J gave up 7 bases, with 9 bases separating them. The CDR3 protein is CASSFTEAGYTF. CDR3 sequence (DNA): TGTGCCAGCAGCTTTACGGAGGCTGGCTACACCTTC.

The CDR3 here is CATSSGSADTQYF. In nucleotides, the CDR3 is TGTGCCACTAGCTCGGGGTCGGCAGATACGCAGTATTTT. The V and J genes are TRBV27 and TRBJ2-3; possibly TRBD2 for D (5 bases). This CDR3 has 13 residues. The germline V gene has CDR1 MNHEY and CDR2 SMNVEV (reference sequence). V lost 10 bases to trimming and J lost 4 bases, with 15 bases between them.

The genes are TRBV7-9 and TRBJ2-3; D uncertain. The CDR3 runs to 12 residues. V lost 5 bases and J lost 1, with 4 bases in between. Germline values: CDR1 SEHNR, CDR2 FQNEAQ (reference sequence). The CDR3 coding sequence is TGTGCCAGCAGCCCAGGCACAGATACGCAGTATTTT. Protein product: CASSPGTDTQYF.

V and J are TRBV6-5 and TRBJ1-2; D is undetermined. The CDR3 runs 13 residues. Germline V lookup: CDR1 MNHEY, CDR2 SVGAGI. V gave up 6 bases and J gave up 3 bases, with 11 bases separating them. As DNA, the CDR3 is TGTGCCAGCAGAGCCGACGGAGACTATGGCTACACCTTC. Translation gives CASRADGDYGYTF.

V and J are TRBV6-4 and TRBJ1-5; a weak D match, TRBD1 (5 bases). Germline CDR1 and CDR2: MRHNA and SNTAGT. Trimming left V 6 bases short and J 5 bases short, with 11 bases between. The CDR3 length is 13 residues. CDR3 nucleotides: TGTGCCAGCAGCCCAGGGCCCTATCAGCCCCAGCATTTT. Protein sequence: CASSPGPYQPQHF.

CDR3 region: CASSTPGVDYGYTF. The CDR3 DNA follows: TGTGCCAGCAGCACTCCCGGGGTCGACTATGGCTACACCTTC. The V call is TRBV7-9, the J call TRBJ1-2; no reliable D call. The CDR3 has 14 residues. Looked up from germline, CDR1 is SEHNR and CDR2 is FQNEAQ (reference sequence). Trimming pared 5 bases from V and 3 bases from J, leaving 13 bases between.